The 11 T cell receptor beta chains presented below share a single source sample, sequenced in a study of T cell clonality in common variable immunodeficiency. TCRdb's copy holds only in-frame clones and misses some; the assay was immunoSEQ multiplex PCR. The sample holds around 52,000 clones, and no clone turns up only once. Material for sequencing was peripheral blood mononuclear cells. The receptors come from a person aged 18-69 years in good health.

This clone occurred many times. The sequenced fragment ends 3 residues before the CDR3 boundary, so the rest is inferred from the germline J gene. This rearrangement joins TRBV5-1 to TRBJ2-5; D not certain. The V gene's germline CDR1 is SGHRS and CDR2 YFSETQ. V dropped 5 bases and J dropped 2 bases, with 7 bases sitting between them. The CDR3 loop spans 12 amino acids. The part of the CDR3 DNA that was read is TGCGCCAGCAGTCACGGTCAAGAGACC. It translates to CASSHGQET. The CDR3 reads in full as CASSHGQETQYF.

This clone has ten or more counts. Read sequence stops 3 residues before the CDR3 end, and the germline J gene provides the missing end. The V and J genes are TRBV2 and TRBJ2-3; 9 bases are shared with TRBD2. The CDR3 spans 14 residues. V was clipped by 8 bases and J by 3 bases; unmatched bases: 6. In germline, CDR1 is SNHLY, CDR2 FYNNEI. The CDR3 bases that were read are TGTGCCAGCGGGGAGAGCGGGAGGACAGATACG. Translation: CASGESGRTDT. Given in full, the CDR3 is CASGESGRTDTQYF.

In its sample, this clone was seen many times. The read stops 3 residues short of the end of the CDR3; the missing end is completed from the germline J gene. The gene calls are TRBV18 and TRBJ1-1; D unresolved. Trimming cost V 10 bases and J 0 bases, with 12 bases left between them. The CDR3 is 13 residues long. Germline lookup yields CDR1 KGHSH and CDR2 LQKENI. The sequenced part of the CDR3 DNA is TGTGCCACCATGACAAGCATGAACACTGAA. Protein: CATMTSMNTE. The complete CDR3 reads CATMTSMNTEAFF.

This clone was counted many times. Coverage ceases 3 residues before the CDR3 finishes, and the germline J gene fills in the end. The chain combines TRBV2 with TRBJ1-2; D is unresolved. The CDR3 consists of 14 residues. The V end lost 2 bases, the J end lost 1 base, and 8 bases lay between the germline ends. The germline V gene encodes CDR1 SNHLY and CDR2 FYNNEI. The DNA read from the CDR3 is TGTGCCAGCAGTGAATTGGCGGGTAACTATGGC. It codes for CASSELAGNYG. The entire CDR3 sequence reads CASSELAGNYGYTF. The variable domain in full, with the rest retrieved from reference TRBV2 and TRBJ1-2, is EPEVTQTPSHQVTQMGQEVILRCVPISNHLYFYWYRQILGQKVEFLVSFYNNEISEKSEIFDDQFSVERPDGSNFTLKIRSTKLEDSAMYFCASSELAGNYGYTFGSGTRLTVV.

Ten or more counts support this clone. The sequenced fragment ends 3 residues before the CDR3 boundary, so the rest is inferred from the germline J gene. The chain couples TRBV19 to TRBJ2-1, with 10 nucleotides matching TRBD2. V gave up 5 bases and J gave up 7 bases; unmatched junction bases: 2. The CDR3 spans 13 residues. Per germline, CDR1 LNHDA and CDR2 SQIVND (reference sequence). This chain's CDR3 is CASSVGLANEQFF. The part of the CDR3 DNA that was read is TGTGCCAGTAGTGTGGGACTAGCGAATGAG.

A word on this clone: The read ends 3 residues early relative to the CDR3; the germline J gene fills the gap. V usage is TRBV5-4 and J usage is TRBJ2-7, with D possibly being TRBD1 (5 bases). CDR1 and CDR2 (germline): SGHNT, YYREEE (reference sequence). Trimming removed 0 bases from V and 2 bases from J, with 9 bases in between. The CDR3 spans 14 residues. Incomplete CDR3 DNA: TGTGCCAGCAGCTTGGGGACGGACACCTACGAG. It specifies CASSLGTDTYE. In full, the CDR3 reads CASSLGTDTYEQYF.

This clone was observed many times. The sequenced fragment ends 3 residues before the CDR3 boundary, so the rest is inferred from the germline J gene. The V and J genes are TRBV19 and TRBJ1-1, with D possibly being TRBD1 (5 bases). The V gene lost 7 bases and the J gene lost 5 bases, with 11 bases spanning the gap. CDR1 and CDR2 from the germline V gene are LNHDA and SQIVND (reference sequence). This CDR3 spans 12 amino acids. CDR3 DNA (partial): TGTGCCAGTAACCTGGGGGGGACTGAA. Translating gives CASNLGGTE. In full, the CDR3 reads CASNLGGTEAFF.

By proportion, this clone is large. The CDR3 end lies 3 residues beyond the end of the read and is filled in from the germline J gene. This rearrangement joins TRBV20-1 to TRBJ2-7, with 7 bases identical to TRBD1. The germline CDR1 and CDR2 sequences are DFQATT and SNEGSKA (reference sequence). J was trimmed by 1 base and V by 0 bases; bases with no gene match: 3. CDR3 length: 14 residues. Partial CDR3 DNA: TGCAGTGCTAGAGATCAGGGGGTTTCCTACGAG. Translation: CSARDQGVSYE. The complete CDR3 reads CSARDQGVSYEQYF.

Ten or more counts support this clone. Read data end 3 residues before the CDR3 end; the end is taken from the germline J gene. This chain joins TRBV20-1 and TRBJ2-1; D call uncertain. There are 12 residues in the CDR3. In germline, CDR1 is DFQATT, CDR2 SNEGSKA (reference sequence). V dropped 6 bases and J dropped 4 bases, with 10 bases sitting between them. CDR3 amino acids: CSARPVYNEQFF. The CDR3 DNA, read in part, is TGCAGTGCAAGACCGGTATACAATGAG.

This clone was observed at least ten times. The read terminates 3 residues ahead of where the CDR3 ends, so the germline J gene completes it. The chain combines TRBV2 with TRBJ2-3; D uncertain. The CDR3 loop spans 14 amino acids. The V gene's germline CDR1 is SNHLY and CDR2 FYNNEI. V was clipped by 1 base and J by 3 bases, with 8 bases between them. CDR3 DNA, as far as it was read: TGTGCCAGCAGTGAAGATACAGAGACAGATACG. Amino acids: CASSEDTETDT. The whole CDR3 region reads CASSEDTETDTQYF.

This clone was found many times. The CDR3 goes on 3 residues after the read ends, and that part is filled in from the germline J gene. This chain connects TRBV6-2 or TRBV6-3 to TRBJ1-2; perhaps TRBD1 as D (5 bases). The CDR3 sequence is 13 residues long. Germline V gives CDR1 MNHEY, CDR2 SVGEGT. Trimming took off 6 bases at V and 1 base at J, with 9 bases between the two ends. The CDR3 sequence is CASRRGHNYGYTF. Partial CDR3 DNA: TGTGCCAGCAGGCGGGGCCATAACTATGGC.